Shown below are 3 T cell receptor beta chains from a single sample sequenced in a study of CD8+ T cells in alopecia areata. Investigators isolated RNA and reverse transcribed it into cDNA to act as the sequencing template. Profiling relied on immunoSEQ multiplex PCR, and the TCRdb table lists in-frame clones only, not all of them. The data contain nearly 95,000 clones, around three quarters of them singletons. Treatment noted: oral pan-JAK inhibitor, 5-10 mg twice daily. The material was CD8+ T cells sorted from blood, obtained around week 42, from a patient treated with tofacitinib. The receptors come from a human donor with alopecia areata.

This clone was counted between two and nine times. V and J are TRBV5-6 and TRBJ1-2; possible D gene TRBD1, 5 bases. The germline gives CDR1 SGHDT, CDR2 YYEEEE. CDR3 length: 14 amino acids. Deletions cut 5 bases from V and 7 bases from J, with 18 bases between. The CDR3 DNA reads TGTGCCAGCAGAGCTAGCGGGGCCGGGCGTGGCTACACCTTC. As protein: CASRASGAGRGYTF.

The CDR3, as DNA: TGTGCCAGCAGTGACGGGACAGGGGGTCAGCCCCAGCATTTT. Amino acid sequence: CASSDGTGGQPQHF. The chain is built from TRBV6-4 and TRBJ1-5, with 11 bases that match TRBD1. This CDR3 spans 14 amino acids. The ends lost 2 bases at V and 6 bases at J; junction bases unmatched: 0. Germline V gives CDR1 MRHNA, CDR2 SNTAGT.

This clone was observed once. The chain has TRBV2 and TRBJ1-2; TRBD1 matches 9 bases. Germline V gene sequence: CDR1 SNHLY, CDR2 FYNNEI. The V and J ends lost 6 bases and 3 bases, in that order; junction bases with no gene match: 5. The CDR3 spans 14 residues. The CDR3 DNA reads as TGTGCCAGCAGGGGACAGGGAGTATACTATGGCTACACCTTC. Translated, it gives CASRGQGVYYGYTF.